A single sample gave rise to the 5 T cell receptor beta chains below, sequenced in a study of T cells in Graves' hyperthyroidism and ophthalmopathy. TCR beta CDR3 regions were amplified from RNA transcripts. An initial round of RT-PCR targeting the TCR CDR3 relied on the HTBI primer set. TCRdb passed the multiplex PCR reads through MiXCR, listing each CDR3 protein once. The data contain around 540,000 distinct CDR3 sequences, 16% of them singletons. The sample taken for sequencing was blood. Every receptor here comes from a woman in her 30s with Graves' ophthalmopathy.

This clonotype was counted between two and nine times. CDR3 sequence: CASSFEGTSYEQYF. DNA of the CDR3: TGCGCCAGCAGCTTCGAGGGGACTAGCTACGAGCAGTACTTC. This chain connects TRBV5-1 to TRBJ2-7; TRBD2 matches at 8 bases. The V and J ends lost 2 bases and 3 bases, in that order; junction bases with no gene match: 4. The CDR3 runs 14 residues. Germline V gives CDR1 SGHRS, CDR2 YFSETQ.

This clonotype was counted at least ten times. The chain recombines TRBV7-2 with TRBJ2-1, with 8 positions matching TRBD1. Germline CDR1 and CDR2: SGHTA and FQGNSA. This CDR3 is 13 amino acids long. V trimming: 5 bases; J trimming: 9 bases; junction bases outside the gene matches: 6. CDR3 coding DNA: TGTGCCAGCAGCGCGGACAGGGCAAGTGAGCAGTTCTTC. This encodes CASSADRASEQFF.

This clonotype was observed a few times. The chain employs TRBV28 and TRBJ2-1, with TRBD2 matching over 11 bases. CDR1 is MDHEN and CDR2 is SYDVKM in the germline V gene. V dropped 6 bases and J dropped 8; count of bases not matched to a gene: 15. This CDR3 is 17 amino acids long. The CDR3 DNA is TGTGCCAGCAGGGGGGATTCCGGGACTAGCGGCCAATATGAGCAGTTCTTC. It is translated as CASRGDSGTSGQYEQFF.

There are many counts of this clonotype. The chain has TRBV20-1 and TRBJ2-7, with 8 bases identical to TRBD2. The CDR3 sequence is 15 residues long. Looked up from germline, CDR1 is DFQATT and CDR2 is SNEGSKA (reference sequence). With V trimmed by 0 bases and J by 6 bases, 10 bases remained unmatched. As DNA, the CDR3 is TGCAGTGCTAGAGATACGGGACTAGATCAAGGCGAGCAGTACTTC. Its translation is CSARDTGLDQGEQYF.

The chain is built from TRBV20-1 and TRBJ1-2; D remains unclear. CDR1 is DFQATT and CDR2 is SNEGSKA in the germline V gene (reference sequence). The CDR3 is 14 residues long. Trimming pared 6 bases from V and 4 bases from J, leaving 18 bases between. The CDR3 spells CSAVVPDGTYGYTF. The CDR3 nucleotides are TGCAGTGCCGTCGTCCCGGATGGTACCTATGGCTACACCTTC.